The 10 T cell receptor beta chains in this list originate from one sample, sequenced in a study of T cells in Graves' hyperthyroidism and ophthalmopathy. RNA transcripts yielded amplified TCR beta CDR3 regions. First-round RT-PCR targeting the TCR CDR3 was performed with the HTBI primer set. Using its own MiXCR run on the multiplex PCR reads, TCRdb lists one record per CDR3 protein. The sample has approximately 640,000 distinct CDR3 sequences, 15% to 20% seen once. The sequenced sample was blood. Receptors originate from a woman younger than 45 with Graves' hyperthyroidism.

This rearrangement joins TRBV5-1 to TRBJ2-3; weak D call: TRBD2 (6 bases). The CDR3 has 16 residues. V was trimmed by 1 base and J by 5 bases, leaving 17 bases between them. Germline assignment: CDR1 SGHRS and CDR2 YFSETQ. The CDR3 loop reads CASSLFGLVGGDTQYF. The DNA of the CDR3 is TGCGCCAGCAGCTTGTTTGGCCTAGTCGGGGGAGATACGCAGTATTTT.

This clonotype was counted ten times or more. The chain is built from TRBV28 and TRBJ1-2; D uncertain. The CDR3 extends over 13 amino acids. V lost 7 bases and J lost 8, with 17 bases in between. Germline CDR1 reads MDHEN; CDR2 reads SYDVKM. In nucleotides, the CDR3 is TGTGCCAGCACCCTAAGTGGGGAAGGAGGCTACACCTTC. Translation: CASTLSGEGGYTF.

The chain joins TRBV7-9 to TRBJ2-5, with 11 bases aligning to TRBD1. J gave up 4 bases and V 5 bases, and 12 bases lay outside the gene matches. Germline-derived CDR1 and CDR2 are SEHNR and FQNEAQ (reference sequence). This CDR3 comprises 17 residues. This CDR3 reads CASSPRLGQGGGETQYF. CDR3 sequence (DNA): TGTGCCAGCAGCCCGCGCTTGGGACAGGGGGGCGGAGAGACCCAGTACTTC.

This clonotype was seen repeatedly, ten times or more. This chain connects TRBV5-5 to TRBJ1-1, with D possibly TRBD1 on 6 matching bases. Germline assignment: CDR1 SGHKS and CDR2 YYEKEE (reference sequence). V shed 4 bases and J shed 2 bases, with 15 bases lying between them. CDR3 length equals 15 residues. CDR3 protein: CASSGIVQGNTEAFF. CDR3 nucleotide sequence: TGTGCCAGCAGCGGTATAGTACAGGGTAACACTGAAGCTTTCTTT.

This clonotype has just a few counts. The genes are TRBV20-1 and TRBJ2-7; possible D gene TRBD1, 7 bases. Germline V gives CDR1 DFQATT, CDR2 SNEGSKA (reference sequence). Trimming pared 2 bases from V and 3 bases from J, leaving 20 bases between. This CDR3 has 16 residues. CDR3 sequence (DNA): TGCAGTGCTAGATGGCCAGGGGGGAGGCTCTTCTACGAGCAGTACTTC. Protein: CSARWPGGRLFYEQYF.

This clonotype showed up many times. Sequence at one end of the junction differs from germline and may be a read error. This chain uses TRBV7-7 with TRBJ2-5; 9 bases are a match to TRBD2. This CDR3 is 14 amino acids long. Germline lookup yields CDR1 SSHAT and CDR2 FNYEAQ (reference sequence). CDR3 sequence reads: CASSTEGTSKTQYF. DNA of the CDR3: TGTGCTAGCAGCACCGAAGGGACTAGCAAGACCCAGTACTTC.

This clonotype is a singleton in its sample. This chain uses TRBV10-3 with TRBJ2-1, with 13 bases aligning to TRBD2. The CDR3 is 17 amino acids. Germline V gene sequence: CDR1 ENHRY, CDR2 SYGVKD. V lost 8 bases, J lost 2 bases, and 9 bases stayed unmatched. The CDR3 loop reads CAIGLAGESPPYNEQFF. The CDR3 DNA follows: TGTGCCATCGGACTAGCGGGAGAATCCCCCCCCTACAATGAGCAGTTCTTC.

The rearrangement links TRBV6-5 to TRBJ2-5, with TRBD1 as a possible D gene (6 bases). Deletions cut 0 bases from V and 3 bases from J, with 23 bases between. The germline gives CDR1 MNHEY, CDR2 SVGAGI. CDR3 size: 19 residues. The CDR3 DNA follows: TGTGCCAGCAGTTACTCGATGTGGGACCGAGACAGGATTAAAGAGACCCAGTACTTC. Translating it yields CASSYSMWDRDRIKETQYF.

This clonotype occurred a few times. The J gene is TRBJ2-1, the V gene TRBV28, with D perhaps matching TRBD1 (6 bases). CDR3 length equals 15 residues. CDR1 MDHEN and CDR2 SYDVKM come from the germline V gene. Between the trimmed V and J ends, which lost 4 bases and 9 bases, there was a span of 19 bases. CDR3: CASSSGTWSPSEQFF. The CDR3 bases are TGTGCCAGCAGTTCCGGGACATGGAGCCCTAGTGAGCAGTTCTTC.

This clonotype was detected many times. CDR3 sequence: CASSLDPRGSADTQYF. The CDR3 nucleotides read TGTGCCAGCAGCTTAGACCCCCGGGGGAGCGCAGATACGCAGTATTTT. V and J are TRBV7-8 and TRBJ2-3, with a possible D match to TRBD2 (6 bases). The CDR3 extends over 16 amino acids. Germline V gene data show CDR1 as SGHVS and CDR2 as FQNEAQ. Trimming took 1 base from V and 4 from J, leaving 15 bases between them.